These 13 T cell receptor beta chains were all obtained from the same sample, sequenced in a study of blood T cell repertoires in COVID-19. The table came from immunoSEQ multiplex PCR; TCRdb's copy has only in-frame clones and leaves some out. The data contain approximately 400,000 clones, about nine tenths of them singletons. The sequencing sample was made of peripheral blood. Receptor source: a woman in her forties or fifties with COVID-19, enrolled during active disease.

The V and J genes are TRBV9 and TRBJ2-1; 8 positions match TRBD2. Trimming removed 0 bases from V and 0 bases from J; junction bases left unmatched: 8. This CDR3 has 18 amino acids. Germline V gene lookup returns CDR1 SGDLS and CDR2 YYNGEE. The CDR3 protein is CASSVVSGGPSSYNEQFF. The CDR3 nucleotides read TGTGCCAGCAGCGTAGTAAGCGGGGGCCCTAGCTCCTACAATGAGCAGTTCTTC.

V gene TRBV30 combines with J gene TRBJ1-6; 7 positions match TRBD1. V gave up 8 bases and J gave up 9 bases; unmatched junction bases: 10. The CDR3 sequence is 13 residues long. Looked up from germline, CDR1 is GTSNPN and CDR2 is SVGIG (reference sequence). CDR3 amino acids: CAGGDRASSPLHF. CDR3 DNA: TGTGCCGGAGGCGACAGGGCCAGTTCACCCCTCCACTTT. Complete variable domain (other parts from reference TRBV30 and TRBJ1-6): SQTIHQWPATLVQPVGSPLSLECTVEGTSNPNLYWYRQAAGRGLQLLFYSVGIGQISSEVPQNLSASRPQDRQFILSSKKLLLSDSGFYLCAGGDRASSPLHFGNGTRLTVT.

V gene TRBV6-2 or TRBV6-3 combines with J gene TRBJ1-1; D unresolved. Germline CDR1 reads MNHEY; CDR2 reads SVGEGT. The CDR3 covers 13 residues. V lost 4 bases and J lost 2, with 8 bases in between. The CDR3 sequence: CASSLAQNTEAFF. The CDR3 DNA is TGTGCCAGCAGTTTGGCCCAAAACACTGAAGCTTTCTTT.

The J gene is TRBJ1-6, the V gene TRBV5-8, with a weak D call TRBD1 (6 bases). The ends were cut back, 1 base at V and 8 bases at J, with 10 bases in the middle. Germline CDR1 and CDR2: SGHTS and YDEGEE. The CDR3 totals 14 residues. The CDR3 coding sequence is TGTGCCAGCAGCTTGCAACAGGGACATTCACCCCTCCACTTT. Its translation is CASSLQQGHSPLHF. Filled out from reference TRBV5-8 and TRBJ1-6, the complete variable domain reads EAGVTQSPTHLIKTRGQQATLRCSPISGHTSVYWYQQALGLGLQFLLWYDEGEERNRGNFPPRFSGRQFPNYSSELNVNALELEDSALYLCASSLQQGHSPLHFGNGTRLTVT.

CDR3 sequence reads: CASSEITGGPGYTF. CDR3 bases: TGTGCCAGCAGCGAAATTACAGGGGGCCCGGGCTACACCTTC. The chain links TRBV9 to TRBJ1-2; TRBD1 aligns across 9 bases. After removal of 3 bases from V and 8 bases from J, the junction contained 8 bases not matched to a gene. Germline V lookup: CDR1 SGDLS, CDR2 YYNGEE. The CDR3 is made up of 14 amino acids.

The chain combines TRBV6-1 with TRBJ1-1, with 8 bases that match TRBD1. Germline V CDR1 and CDR2: MNHNS, SASEGT. This CDR3 comprises 14 residues. After removal of 3 bases from V and 4 bases from J, the junction contained 4 bases not matched to a gene. CDR3 sequence reads: CASSEYRGTTEAFF. The CDR3 DNA is TGTGCCAGCAGTGAGTACAGGGGGACCACTGAAGCTTTCTTT.

The J gene is TRBJ1-1, the V gene TRBV14; possible D gene TRBD1, 6 bases. Trimming shortened V by 4 bases and J by 3 bases, and 12 bases separated the two germline ends. Per the germline V gene, CDR1 is SGHDN and CDR2 is FVKESK. CDR3 length: 14 residues. The CDR3 region has the DNA TGTGCCAGCAGCCCTTGGACAGAATACACTGAAGCTTTCTTT. Translated: CASSPWTEYTEAFF.

The chain links TRBV9 to TRBJ2-3; the match to TRBD2 covers 10 bases. V gave up 4 bases and J gave up 6 bases; unmatched junction bases: 8. The CDR3 consists of 15 residues. Germline V lookup: CDR1 SGDLS, CDR2 YYNGEE. CDR3 DNA sequence: TGTGCCAGCAGCTCCCAGCTAGCGGGGGCTGATACGCAGTATTTT. Amino acid sequence: CASSSQLAGADTQYF.

The chain couples TRBV3-1 (or the pseudogene TRBV3-2) to TRBJ1-6; D ambiguous. Trimming cost V 1 base and J 9 bases, with 7 bases left between them. The germline V gene encodes CDR1 LGHDT and CDR2 YNNKEL (reference sequence). The length of the CDR3 is 13 residues. CDR3 bases: TGTGCCAGCAGCCAAGTCTCGAGTTCACCCCTCCACTTT. It encodes CASSQVSSSPLHF.

The chain combines TRBV19 with TRBJ1-1; D possibly corresponds to TRBD1 (5 bases). This CDR3 contains 16 residues. V lost 6 bases to trimming and J lost 1 base, with 18 bases between them. Germline CDR1 LNHDA, CDR2 SQIVND (reference sequence). The CDR3 spells CASSLTSGRGNTEAFF. The CDR3, as DNA: TGTGCCAGTAGCCTTACATCAGGGCGGGGGAACACTGAAGCTTTCTTT.

This chain connects TRBV29-1 to TRBJ1-6, with TRBD1 matching 8 bases. V was clipped by 6 bases and J by 10 bases; unmatched bases: 8. The length of the CDR3 is 13 residues. Germline values: CDR1 SQVTM, CDR2 ANQGSEA. CDR3 nucleotides: TGCAGCGTGACAACAGGGGGAGGGTCACCCCTCCACTTT. It encodes CSVTTGGGSPLHF.

This chain links TRBV5-1 with TRBJ1-3; 8 bases are a match to TRBD1. V shed 4 bases and J 2 bases; nucleotides not matched to a gene: 11. The CDR3 is made up of 17 amino acids. CDR1 is SGHRS and CDR2 is YFSETQ in the germline V gene. The CDR3 loop reads CASSPYGQGSPGNTIYF. The CDR3 region has the DNA TGCGCCAGCAGCCCTTATGGACAGGGATCGCCTGGAAACACCATATATTTT.

The chain has TRBV27 and TRBJ2-7; weak D call: TRBD1 (6 bases). V was cut by 0 bases and J by 2 bases, with 14 bases left in between. The CDR3 spans 16 residues. The V gene's germline CDR1 is MNHEY and CDR2 SMNVEV (reference sequence). CDR3 DNA: TGTGCCAGCAGTTTATCGGGGGCAGGACTGCCCTACGAGCAGTACTTC. Residues: CASSLSGAGLPYEQYF.